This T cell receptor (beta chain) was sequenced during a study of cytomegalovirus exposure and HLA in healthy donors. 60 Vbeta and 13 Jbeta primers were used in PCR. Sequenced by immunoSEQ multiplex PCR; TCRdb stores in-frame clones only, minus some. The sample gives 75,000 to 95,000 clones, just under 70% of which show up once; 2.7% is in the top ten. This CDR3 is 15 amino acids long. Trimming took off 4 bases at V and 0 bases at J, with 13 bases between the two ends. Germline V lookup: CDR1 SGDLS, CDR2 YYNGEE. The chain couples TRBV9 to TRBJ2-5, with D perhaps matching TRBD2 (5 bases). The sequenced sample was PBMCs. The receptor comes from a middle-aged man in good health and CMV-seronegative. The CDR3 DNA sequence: TGTGCCAGCAGCCTCGGACTCGCGTACCAAGAGACCCAGTACTTC. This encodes CASSLGLAYQETQYF.